This record covers a single T cell receptor (beta chain). As yet, its antigen is unknown. The sample is drawn from a study of cytomegalovirus exposure and HLA in healthy donors. The PCR ran on 60 Vbeta and 13 Jbeta primers. The table came from immunoSEQ multiplex PCR; TCRdb's copy has only in-frame clones and leaves some out. The sample lists tens of thousands of clones, more than 55% occurring once. The J segment lost 1 base and the V segment lost 1 base, leaving 8 bases of the junction unmatched. CDR1 and CDR2 (germline): SGHTA, FQGNSA. The CDR3 covers 17 residues. Study results and limitations: Available immune exposure information covered CMV serostatus only. A few V segments could not be told apart, such as TRBV6-2 and TRBV6-3, and were left out. Among TCR beta chains of equal frequency, HLA-associated ones were more clonally expanded in a later analysis.

This clonotype originated in a human donor in good health. The chain joins TRBV7-2 to TRBJ2-5, with 8 bases identical to TRBD2. The sample comprised PBMCs. The CDR3 reads CASSLVPAGASQETQYF. The DNA of the CDR3 is TGTGCCAGCAGCTTAGTCCCAGCGGGGGCCTCCCAAGAGACCCAGTACTTC.